These 3 T cell receptor beta chains originate from one sample sequenced in a study of T cell clonotyping in hematopoietic cell transplantation. Sequencing was performed with immunoSEQ multiplex PCR; in TCRdb, only in-frame clones are kept and a portion is missing. Seen here are 9,000 or so clones, roughly 85% observed once, and the top ten hold roughly 30%. The specimen was PBMCs, collected 180 days after allogeneic stem cell transplant. These receptor sequences come from a female patient in her 30s who had an allogeneic stem cell transplant, so the T cells may come from the graft donor. Some clones in this sample may be carry-over from other donors' samples.

J is TRBJ2-2 and V is TRBV7-9; 8 bases are a match to TRBD1. Germline trimming cut 8 bases from V and 6 bases from J; bases unmatched to any gene: 11. Germline lookup yields CDR1 SEHNR and CDR2 FQNEAQ (reference sequence). The CDR3 spans 15 residues. CDR3 DNA sequence: TGTGCCAGCCGCCCAGGGACAGGTCAAGCCGGGGAGCTGTTTTTT. Encoded protein: CASRPGTGQAGELFF.

This chain connects TRBV7-2 to TRBJ2-5, with a weak D call TRBD2 (7 bases). V was trimmed by 0 bases and J by 1 base, leaving 15 bases between them. The CDR3 has 17 amino acids. Germline CDR1 reads SGHTA; CDR2 reads FQGNSA. The CDR3 protein is CASSLASFRGAQETQYF. Written as DNA, the CDR3 is TGTGCCAGCAGCTTAGCTTCATTTCGGGGGGCCCAAGAGACCCAGTACTTC.

The chain joins TRBV6-6 to TRBJ1-1; D gene ambiguous. V was shortened by 5 bases and J by 5 bases, with 9 bases between the two germline ends. The germline gives CDR1 MNHNY, CDR2 SVGAGI (reference sequence). The CDR3 sequence is 12 residues long. CDR3 in amino acids: CASSRTGTEAFF. The CDR3 coding sequence is TGTGCCAGCAGTCGTACTGGGACTGAAGCTTTCTTT.